The rows below give T cell receptor beta chains drawn from one sample of a study of human T cells and chemical hapten exposure. Each CDR3 protein gets one entry after TCRdb re-called the RACE reads with MiXCR. The repertoire includes approximately 52,000 distinct CDR3 sequences, roughly a tenth of them detected once, and 11% to 15% sits in the top ten. Material: whole blood, obtained in connection with sensitization to the hapten diphenylcyclopropenone (DPC). The receptors here all came from a woman aged 40-49 years with alopecia areata. Some clones in this sample may be carry-over from other donors' samples. Both conserved end residues are part of each CDR3. The order of the fields is D gene, V gene, CDR3 protein. D genes are given only for firm matches.

>.|TRBV30
CAFRGPSSYNSPLHF
>TRBD2|TRBV28
CASSFPRGSGGDYEQYF
>.|TRBV30
CAWFPDGRATEAFF
>.|TRBV20-1
CSAEQGGETQYF
>TRBD2|TRBV6-5
CASSFQRGGNTDTQYF
>TRBD1|TRBV29-1
CSVWTGPSVWNEQFF
>.|TRBV24-1
CATSDSGSSYNEQFF
>TRBD2|TRBV6-2/TRBV6-3
CASSSILLAGGETQYF
>TRBD2|TRBV6-6
CASTQTSRAVDTQYF
>.|TRBV3-1
CASSPLQGGGELFF
>TRBD1|TRBV12-3/TRBV12-4
CASSSRQGGTGELFF
>.|TRBV7-9
CASGGSSTDTQYF
>.|TRBV29-1
CSGGHPTDTQYF
>.|TRBV12-3/TRBV12-4
CASSRGSGNQPQHF